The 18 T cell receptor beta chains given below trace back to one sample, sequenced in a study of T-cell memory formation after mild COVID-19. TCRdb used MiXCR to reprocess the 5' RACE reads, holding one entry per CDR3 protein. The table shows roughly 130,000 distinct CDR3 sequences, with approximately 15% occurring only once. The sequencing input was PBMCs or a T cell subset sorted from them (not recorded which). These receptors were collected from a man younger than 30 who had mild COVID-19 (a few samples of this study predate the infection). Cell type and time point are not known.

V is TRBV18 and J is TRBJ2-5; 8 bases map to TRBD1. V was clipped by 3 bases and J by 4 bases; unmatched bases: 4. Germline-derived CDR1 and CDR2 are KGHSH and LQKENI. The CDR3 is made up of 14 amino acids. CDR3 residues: CASSPMDRAETQYF. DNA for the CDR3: TGTGCCAGCTCACCCATGGACAGGGCAGAGACCCAGTACTTC. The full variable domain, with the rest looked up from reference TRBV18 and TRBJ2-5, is NAGVMQNPRHLVRRRGQEARLRCSPMKGHSHVYWYRQLPEEGLKFMVYLQKENIIDESGMPKERFSAEFPKEGPSILRIQQVVRGDSAAYFCASSPMDRAETQYFGPGTRLLVL.

The CDR3 sequence is CASSIGPGPGTEAFF. CDR3 in DNA: TGTGCCAGTAGTATAGGGCCAGGGCCCGGCACTGAAGCTTTCTTT. The rearrangement links TRBV19 to TRBJ1-1, with D possibly being TRBD1 (5 bases). Germline CDR1 LNHDA, CDR2 SQIVND (reference sequence). V was cut by 1 base and J by 4 bases, with 13 bases left in between. The CDR3 loop spans 15 amino acids.

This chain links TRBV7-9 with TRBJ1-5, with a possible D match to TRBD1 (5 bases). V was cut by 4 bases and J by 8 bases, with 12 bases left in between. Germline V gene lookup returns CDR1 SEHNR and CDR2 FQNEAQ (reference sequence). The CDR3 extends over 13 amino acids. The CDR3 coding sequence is TGTGCCAGCAGCTCAGCCCGGGGGGAGCCCCAGCATTTT. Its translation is CASSSARGEPQHF. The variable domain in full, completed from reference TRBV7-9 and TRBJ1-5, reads DTGVSQNPRHKITKRGQNVTFRCDPISEHNRLYWYRQTLGQGPEFLTYFQNEAQLEKSRLLSDRFSAERPKGSFSTLEIQRTEQGDSAMYLCASSSARGEPQHFGDGTRLSIL.

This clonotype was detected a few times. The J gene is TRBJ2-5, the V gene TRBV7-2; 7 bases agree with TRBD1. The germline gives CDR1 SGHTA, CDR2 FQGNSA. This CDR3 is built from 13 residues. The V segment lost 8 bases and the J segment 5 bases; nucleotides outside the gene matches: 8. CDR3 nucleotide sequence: TGTGCCAGCGGCCGACAGGGAGTGGAGACCCAGTACTTC. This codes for CASGRQGVETQYF.

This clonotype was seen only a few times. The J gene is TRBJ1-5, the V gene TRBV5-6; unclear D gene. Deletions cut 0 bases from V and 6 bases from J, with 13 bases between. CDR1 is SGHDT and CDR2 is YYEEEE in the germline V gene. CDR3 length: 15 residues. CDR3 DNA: TGTGCCAGCAGCTTGGGCCGCGCCTGGAGTCAGCCCCAGCATTTT. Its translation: CASSLGRAWSQPQHF.

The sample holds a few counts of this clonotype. The CDR3 DNA sequence: TGCGCCAGCAGCTTGGGGCCCGGGGGCCCTCAGCAGTTCTTC. This translates into CASSLGPGGPQQFF. This rearrangement joins TRBV5-1 to TRBJ2-1, with D tentatively TRBD1 or TRBD2 (6 bases each). With 0 bases removed from V and 11 bases from J, the gap between germline ends came to 15 bases. CDR3 size: 14 residues. CDR1 is SGHRS, CDR2 YFSETQ, per germline.

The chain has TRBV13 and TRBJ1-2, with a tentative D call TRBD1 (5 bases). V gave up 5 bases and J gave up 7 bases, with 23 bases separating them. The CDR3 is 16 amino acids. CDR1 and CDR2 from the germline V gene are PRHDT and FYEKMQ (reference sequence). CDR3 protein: CASSRGRAALDRGYTF. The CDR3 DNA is TGTGCCAGCAGCCGGGGCAGGGCCGCCCTCGATCGTGGCTACACCTTC.

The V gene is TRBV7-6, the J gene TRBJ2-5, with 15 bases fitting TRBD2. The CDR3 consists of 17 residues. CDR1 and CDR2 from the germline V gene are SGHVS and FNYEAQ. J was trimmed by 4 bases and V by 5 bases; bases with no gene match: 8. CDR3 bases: TGTGCCAGCAGCCGTATGGGACTAGCGGGGGGCGGAGAGACCCAGTACTTC. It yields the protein CASSRMGLAGGGETQYF.

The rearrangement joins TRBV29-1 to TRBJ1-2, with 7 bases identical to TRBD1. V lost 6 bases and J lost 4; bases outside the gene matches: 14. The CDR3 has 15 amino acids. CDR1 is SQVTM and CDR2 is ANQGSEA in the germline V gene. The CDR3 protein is CSVPTGTALGYGYTF. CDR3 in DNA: TGCAGCGTACCGACAGGGACGGCCCTCGGCTATGGCTACACCTTC.

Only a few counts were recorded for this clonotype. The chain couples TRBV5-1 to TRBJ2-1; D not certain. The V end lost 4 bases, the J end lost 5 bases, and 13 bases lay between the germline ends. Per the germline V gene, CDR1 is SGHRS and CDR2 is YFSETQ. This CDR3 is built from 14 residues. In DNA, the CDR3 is TGCGCCAGCAGCGCGGCACCTCCCAACAATGAGCAGTTCTTC. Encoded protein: CASSAAPPNNEQFF.

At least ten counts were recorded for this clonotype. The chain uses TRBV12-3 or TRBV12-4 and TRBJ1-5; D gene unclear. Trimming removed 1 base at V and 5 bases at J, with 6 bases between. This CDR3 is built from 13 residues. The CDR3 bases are TGTGCCAGCAGTTTAGACAGCGATCAGCCCCAGCATTTT. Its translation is CASSLDSDQPQHF.

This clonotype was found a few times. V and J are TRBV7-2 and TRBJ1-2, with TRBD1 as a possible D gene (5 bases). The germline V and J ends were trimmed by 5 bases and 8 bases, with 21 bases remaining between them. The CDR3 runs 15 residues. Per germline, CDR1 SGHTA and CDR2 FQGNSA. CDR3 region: CASSRLLSAEGGYTF. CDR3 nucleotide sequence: TGTGCCAGCAGCAGGTTATTGTCAGCCGAGGGGGGCTACACCTTC. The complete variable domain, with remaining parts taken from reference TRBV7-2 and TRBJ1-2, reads GAGVSQSPSNKVTEKGKDVELRCDPISGHTALYWYRQSLGQGLEFLIYFQGNSAPDKSGLPSDRFSAERTGGSVSTLTIQRTQQEDSAVYLCASSRLLSAEGGYTFGSGTRLTVV.

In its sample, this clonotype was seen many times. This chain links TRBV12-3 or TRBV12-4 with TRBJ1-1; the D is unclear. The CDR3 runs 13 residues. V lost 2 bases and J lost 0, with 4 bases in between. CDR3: CASSLQVNTEAFF. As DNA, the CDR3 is TGTGCCAGCAGTTTACAGGTGAACACTGAAGCTTTCTTT.

The CDR3 reads CASTGGGAGDTQYF. In nucleotides, the CDR3 is TGCGCCAGCACCGGAGGGGGGGCTGGAGATACGCAGTATTTT. The J gene is TRBJ2-3, the V gene TRBV5-1; D might be TRBD2 (7 bases). Germline V gives CDR1 SGHRS, CDR2 YFSETQ. This CDR3 comprises 14 residues. Trimming took off 6 bases at V and 5 bases at J, with 16 bases between the two ends.

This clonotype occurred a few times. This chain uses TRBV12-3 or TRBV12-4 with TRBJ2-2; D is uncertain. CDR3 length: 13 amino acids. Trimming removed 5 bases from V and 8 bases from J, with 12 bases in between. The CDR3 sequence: CASSPEIPGELFF. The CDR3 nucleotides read TGTGCCAGCAGTCCCGAAATTCCGGGGGAGCTGTTTTTT.

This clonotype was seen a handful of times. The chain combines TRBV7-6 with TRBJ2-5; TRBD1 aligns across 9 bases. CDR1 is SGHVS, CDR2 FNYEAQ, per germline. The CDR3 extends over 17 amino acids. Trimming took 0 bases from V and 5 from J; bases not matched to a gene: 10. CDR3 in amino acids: CASSLAHGQGSGETQYF. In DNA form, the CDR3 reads TGTGCCAGCAGCTTAGCGCATGGACAGGGGTCTGGGGAGACCCAGTACTTC.

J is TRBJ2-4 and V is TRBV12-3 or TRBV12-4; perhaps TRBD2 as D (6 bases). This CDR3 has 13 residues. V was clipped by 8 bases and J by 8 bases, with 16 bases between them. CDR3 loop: CASGGAGLDIQYF. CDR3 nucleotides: TGTGCCAGCGGAGGGGCTGGATTAGACATTCAGTACTTC.

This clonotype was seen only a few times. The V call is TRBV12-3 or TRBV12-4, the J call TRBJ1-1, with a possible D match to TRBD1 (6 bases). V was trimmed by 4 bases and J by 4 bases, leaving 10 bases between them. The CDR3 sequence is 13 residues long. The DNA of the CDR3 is TGTGCCAGCAGTTCGGAGGGGGGCACTGAAGCTTTCTTT. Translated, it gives CASSSEGGTEAFF.